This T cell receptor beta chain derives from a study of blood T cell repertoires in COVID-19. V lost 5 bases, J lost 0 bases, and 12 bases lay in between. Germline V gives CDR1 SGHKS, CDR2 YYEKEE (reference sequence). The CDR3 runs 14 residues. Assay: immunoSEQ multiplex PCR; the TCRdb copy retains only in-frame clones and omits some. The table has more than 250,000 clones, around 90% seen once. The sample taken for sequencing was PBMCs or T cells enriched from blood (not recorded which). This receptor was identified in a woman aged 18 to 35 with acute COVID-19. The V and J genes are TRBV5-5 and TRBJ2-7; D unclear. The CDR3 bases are TGTGCCAGCAGGCCCCCCCCCTACTCCTACGAGCAGTACTTC. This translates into CASRPPPYSYEQYF.